This T cell receptor beta chain was captured by sequencing in a study of blood T cells in healthy people across ages. Study outcomes and limitations: Estimated diversity that came from one million T cells was considered an underestimate. Strong correlation existed between TCR beta diversity and naive T cell percentage. Both higher diversity and more naive CD4+ cells marked long-lived donors when set against aged donors.

This clonotype appeared a few times. As yet, its antigen is unknown. One end of the junction is discordant with germline, which a read error may explain. PCR was performed a second time for 7 to 11 cycles using a sample-barcoded 5' primer and a J-beta primer mix. Via MiXCR, TCRdb re-called the 5' RACE reads, giving one row per CDR3 protein. This sample carries approximately 580,000 distinct CDR3 sequences, around 24% of them seen once, and the ten largest clones take roughly 9%. The germline V gene has CDR1 ENHRY and CDR2 SYGVKD. CDR3 length equals 12 residues. This sample was shared with a second study, whose subject was T cells of mothers and their children. In that study: The TCR beta CDR3 read count exceeded 9.5 million for each mother and was some 2.7 million for each child.

The chain employs TRBV10-3 and TRBJ1-6; D gene unclear. This clonotype originated in a boy aged 10-17 years in good health. Input material: blood. For the CDR3, the DNA is TGTGCCATCAACTCCCATAATTCACCCCTCCACTTT. This codes for CAINSHNSPLHF.